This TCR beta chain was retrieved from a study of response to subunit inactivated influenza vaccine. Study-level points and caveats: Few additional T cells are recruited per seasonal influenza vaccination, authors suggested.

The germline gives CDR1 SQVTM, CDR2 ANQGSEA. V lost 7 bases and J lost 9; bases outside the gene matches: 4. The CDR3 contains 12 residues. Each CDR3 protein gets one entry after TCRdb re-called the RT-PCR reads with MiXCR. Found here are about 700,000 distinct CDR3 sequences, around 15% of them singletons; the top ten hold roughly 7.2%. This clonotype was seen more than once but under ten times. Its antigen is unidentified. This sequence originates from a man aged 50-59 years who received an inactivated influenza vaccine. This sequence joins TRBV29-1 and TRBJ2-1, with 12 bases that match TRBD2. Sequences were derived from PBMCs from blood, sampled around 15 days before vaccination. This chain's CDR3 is CSGTSGKSEQFF. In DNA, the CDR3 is TGCAGCGGGACTAGCGGGAAGAGTGAGCAGTTCTTC.